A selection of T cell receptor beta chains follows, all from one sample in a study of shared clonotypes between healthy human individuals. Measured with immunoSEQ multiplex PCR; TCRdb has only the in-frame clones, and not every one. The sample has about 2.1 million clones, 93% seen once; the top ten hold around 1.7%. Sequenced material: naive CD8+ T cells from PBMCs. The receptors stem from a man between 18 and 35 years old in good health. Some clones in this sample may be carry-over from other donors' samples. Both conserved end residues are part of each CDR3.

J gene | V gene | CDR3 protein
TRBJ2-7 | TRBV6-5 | CASSYTGTHEQYF
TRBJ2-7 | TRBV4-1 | CASSQGAGPPYEQYF
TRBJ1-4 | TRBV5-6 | CASSSGWEEKLFF
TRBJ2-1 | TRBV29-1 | CSVVGGSLYEQFF
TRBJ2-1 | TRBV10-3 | CAISDELAEYYNEQFF
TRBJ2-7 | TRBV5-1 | CASSFQLAGGVYEQYF
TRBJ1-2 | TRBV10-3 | CAIRDGTAYGYTF
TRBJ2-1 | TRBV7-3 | CASSLNLAGDHEQFF
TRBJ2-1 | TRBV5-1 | CASSLVGGLYNEQFF
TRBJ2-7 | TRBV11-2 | CASSLGHNYEQYF
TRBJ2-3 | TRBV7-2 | CASSFAGGPDTQYF
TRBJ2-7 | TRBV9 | CASSVGGSNYEQYF
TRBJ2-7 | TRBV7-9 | CASTVPAANEQYF
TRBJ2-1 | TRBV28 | CASSYFGTGHEQFF
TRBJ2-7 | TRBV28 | CASSLHRARYEQYF